This T cell receptor (beta chain) was captured in a study of shared clonotypes between healthy human individuals. Study-wide background: The cohort comprised a couple of women and a few men. Their ages spanned 18 to 49 years. Three plates each covered CD4 naive and memory; CD8 naive two, CD8 memory one.

Overall study findings and caveats: With a few donors compared, about 5.2% of naive CD4 clonotypes were shared.

The protocol was immunoSEQ multiplex PCR, while the TCRdb copy is restricted to in-frame clones and leaves out a portion. The data show almost 750,000 clones, 55% to 75% seen once. A note on this clone: Antigen: not known. A much larger clonotype is one base distant, so this may be a read error. Other DNA sequences within the sample encode an identical CDR3.

Germline-derived CDR1 and CDR2 are SGHAT and FQNNGV. The CDR3 is 14 amino acids. Germline trimming cut 5 bases from V and 1 base from J; bases unmatched to any gene: 5. This clonotype was obtained from a woman in her 30s in good health. The sequenced sample consisted of memory CD4+ T cells sorted from blood. Subset described: CD45RA-negative fraction. V and J are TRBV11-2 and TRBJ2-7; 7 bases line up with TRBD1. CDR3 amino acids: CASSLQGDSYEQYF. For the CDR3, the DNA is TGTGCCAGCAGCCTCCAGGGGGATTCCTACGAGCAGTACTTC.